The rows below give T cell receptor beta chains drawn from one sample of a study of T-cell reconstitution after alpha-beta-depleted transplantation in children. A single record per CDR3 protein comes from TCRdb applying MiXCR to the PCR reads. The table records 45,000 to 70,000 distinct CDR3 sequences, about 40% of them present only once. Sequenced here: PBMCs, mostly from graft donor cells, sampled 360 days after TCRalphabeta/CD19-depleted stem cell transplant. These receptors were taken from a male patient younger than 18 who had a stem cell transplant for acute lymphoblastic leukemia, so the T cells may come from the graft donor. CDR3s include the opening cysteine and the closing phenylalanine or tryptophan. D genes are given only for firm matches. Size tells how often a clone was seen (once, few, many) or the class of an expanded clone, and some rows leave it out.

J	D	size	V	DNA	CDR3
TRBJ1-2	.	.	TRBV12-3/TRBV12-4	TGTGCCAGCAGTTTAGTCGCAGCCCCGGGTGGCTACACCTTC	CASSLVAAPGGYTF
TRBJ2-5	.	few	TRBV5-1	TGCGCCAGCAGGGGCGGGGACCAAGAGACCCAGTACTTC	CASRGGDQETQYF
TRBJ2-7	TRBD2	few	TRBV28	TGTGCCAGCAGTTTGGGACTAGCGGGACGAATTAGGCACTTC	CASSLGLAGRIRHF
TRBJ2-1	TRBD1	.	TRBV7-2	TGTGCCCCGCGGGACAGGGGACTGTTCTACAATGAGCAGTTCTTC	CAPRDRGLFYNEQFF
TRBJ1-2	.	.	TRBV4-1	TGCGCCAGCAGCCAAGAGCGGAGTAGTGGCTACACCTTC	CASSQERSSGYTF
TRBJ2-6	.	.	TRBV3-1	TGTGCCAGCAGCCACGAGGCTGGGGCCAACGTCCTGACTTTC	CASSHEAGANVLTF
TRBJ2-5	.	.	TRBV7-3	TGTGCCAGCAGCCCCACACGGGGAGAGACCCAGTACTTC	CASSPTRGETQYF
TRBJ2-1	.	.	TRBV6-5	TGTGCCAGCAGTTACGGGCCCGAGACTATCGCTTTAGCGCAGTTCTTC	CASSYGPETIALAQFF
TRBJ1-5	.	.	TRBV27	TGTGCCAGCAGTTTTAGGGATAGCAATCAGCCCCAGCATTTT	CASSFRDSNQPQHF
TRBJ2-3	.	.	TRBV5-5	TGTGCCAGCAGCGAATCAGGGGCCCACACAGATACGCAGTATTTT	CASSESGAHTDTQYF
TRBJ2-3	.	few	TRBV29-1	TGCAGCGTTGTGGAGGGGGGCACAGATACGCAGTATTTT	CSVVEGGTDTQYF
TRBJ2-3	TRBD2	few	TRBV12-3/TRBV12-4	TGTGCCAGCAGTCCCCCCTTGGCTAGCGGGGTCTCAGATACGCAGTATTTT	CASSPPLASGVSDTQYF
TRBJ2-5	TRBD1	once	TRBV11-1	TGTGCCAGCAGCGTGTGGACAGGGGTACAAGAGACCCAGTACTTC	CASSVWTGVQETQYF
TRBJ2-1	TRBD2	.	TRBV14	TGTGCCAGCAGCCAAGCGCTCGGGCGGGAGGAGCAGTTCTTC	CASSQALGREEQFF
TRBJ2-1	.	few	TRBV29-1	TGCAGCTGTGTTAAAACCTCCTACAATGAGCAGTTCTTC	CSCVKTSYNEQFF
TRBJ2-3	.	.	TRBV28	TGTGCCAGCAGGCCAGAACTAGGATCAGATACGCAGTATTTT	CASRPELGSDTQYF
TRBJ2-4	.	.	TRBV7-9	TGTGCCAGCAGCTTATCAGGGGAGTTCGGCATTCAGTACTTC	CASSLSGEFGIQYF
TRBJ2-7	.	.	TRBV29-1	TGCAGCGTTCTGGGCGGGACCTCTTACGAGCAGTACTTC	CSVLGGTSYEQYF
TRBJ2-3	.	.	TRBV9	TGTGCCAGCAGCGTAGAAGGGTTCGGGACGCAGTATTTT	CASSVEGFGTQYF
TRBJ2-3	TRBD1	.	TRBV29-1	TGCAGCGTTGTAAATAGACAGGGGGGCACAGATACGCAGTATTTT	CSVVNRQGGTDTQYF
TRBJ1-2	.	.	TRBV29-1	TGCAGCGTTGTGGGGACCGACGCTGTCTATGGCTACACCTTC	CSVVGTDAVYGYTF